This T cell receptor (beta chain) was sequenced for a study of regulatory T cells in long-lasting Graves disease. Notes on the study in general: Among the persistent patients, 2,500 to 3,000 public clonotypes were shared, more than the 966 shared among new patients.

Time point of the sample: newly diagnosed GD, antithyroid drugs for less than 3 months. With RNA extracted from PBMCs as input, the TCR library was made. Patients came through an endocrinology department, and that department was in Xi'an, China. The authors built TCR beta libraries using iRepertoire HTBI primers and Arm-PCR of CDR3 regions. TCRdb reanalysed the multiplex PCR reads using MiXCR and keeps one entry per CDR3 protein. The repertoire holds roughly 220,000 distinct CDR3 sequences, around 16% seen once, with around 20% in the top ten. This clonotype has just a few counts. Its matching antigen is unknown. Because the CDR3 is missing its conserved closing phenylalanine or tryptophan, this is likely a read error. The DNA is left out, because the CDR3 cannot be placed on it with certainty; the CDR3 is given as TCRdb lists it. The clonotype was recovered from a female donor with Graves disease. The input for sequencing was peripheral blood mononuclear cells (PBMCs), taken at new diagnosis, from a patient treated with antithyroid drugs.

CDR3 loop: CASSVEGTSGSPDT. The chain recombines TRBV9 with TRBJ2-7; the table names TRBD2, a call not compared with the DNA. 14 amino acids form the CDR3, both terminal residues included. In germline, CDR1 is SGDLS, CDR2 YYNGEE.